The rows below give T cell receptor beta chains drawn from one sample of a study of shared clonotypes between healthy human individuals. The protocol was immunoSEQ multiplex PCR, while the TCRdb copy is restricted to in-frame clones and leaves out a portion. In the table there are under 2,000,000 clones, about 95% of which are singletons. The sequenced sample consisted of naive CD8+ T cells sorted from blood. The origin of the receptors is a man aged 18 to 29 in good health. Both conserved end residues are part of each CDR3. The D gene is left open where the match is weak. Only part of the rows carry a size: once, few, many, or a class if the clone is expanded.

TRBJ1-5	once	TRBV5-6	14	TRBD1	CASSSGTGGGPQHF	TGTGCCAGCAGCTCCGGGACAGGGGGAGGGCCCCAGCATTTT
TRBJ1-4	.	TRBV9	15	.	CASSATGATNEKLFF	TGTGCCAGCAGCGCGACCGGTGCAACTAATGAAAAACTGTTTTTT
TRBJ2-1	.	TRBV11-3	18	TRBD2	CASSSVPPDREGKGEQFF	TGTGCCAGCAGCTCCGTTCCCCCGGACCGGGAGGGGAAGGGTGAGCAGTTCTTC
TRBJ2-2	once	TRBV11-2	16	TRBD2	CASSLALAGNTGELFF	TGTGCCAGCAGCTTAGCGCTAGCGGGAAACACCGGGGAGCTGTTTTTT
TRBJ1-6	once	TRBV30	15	TRBD1	CAWRWPGGYNSPLHF	TGTGCCTGGAGATGGCCAGGGGGCTATAATTCACCCCTCCACTTT
TRBJ1-1	.	TRBV9	16	.	CASSVPPTGLNTEAFF	TGTGCCAGCAGCGTCCCTCCGACAGGTCTGAACACTGAAGCTTTCTTT
TRBJ2-7	.	TRBV4-1	14	.	CASSQVGRAYEQYF	TGCGCCAGCAGCCAAGTAGGCAGAGCCTACGAGCAGTACTTC
TRBJ1-4	.	TRBV19	14	.	CASSIGYFGEKLFF	TGTGCCAGTAGTATCGGGTATTTTGGCGAAAAACTGTTTTTT
TRBJ2-1	.	TRBV29-1	14	.	CSVEGPTFVNEQFF	TGCAGCGTTGAAGGGCCAACTTTCGTCAATGAGCAGTTCTTC
TRBJ1-5	.	TRBV4-1	14	.	CASSQGWGDQPQHF	TGCGCCAGCAGCCAGGGATGGGGGGATCAGCCCCAGCATTTT
TRBJ2-7	.	TRBV4-3	14	.	CASSPAEGLYEQYF	TGCGCCAGCAGCCCCGCGGAGGGCCTCTACGAGCAGTACTTC
TRBJ2-5	.	TRBV9	15	.	CASSVEGSFTETQYF	TGTGCCAGCAGCGTAGAGGGAAGTTTTACGGAGACCCAGTACTTC
TRBJ2-7	.	TRBV6-5	15	.	CASRRIEQEPYEQYF	TGTGCCAGCAGAAGAATCGAACAGGAACCCTACGAGCAGTACTTC
TRBJ2-7	.	TRBV30	16	.	CACFKDAMGTRGEQYF	TGTGCCTGTTTCAAGGACGCCATGGGGACACGGGGCGAGCAGTACTTC
TRBJ1-2	.	TRBV7-9	13	TRBD1	CASSSGTGNGYTF	TGTGCCAGCAGCTCAGGGACAGGGAATGGCTACACCTTC
TRBJ2-7	few	TRBV27	13	TRBD2	CASSFTSGYEQYF	TGTGCCAGCAGTTTCACTAGCGGGTACGAGCAGTACTTC
TRBJ2-2	.	TRBV6-6	16	TRBD2	CASSWLAGGPVGELFF	TGTGCCAGCAGTTGGTTAGCGGGAGGGCCGGTCGGGGAGCTGTTTTTT
TRBJ2-7	.	TRBV4-3	15	.	CASSQDTGESYEQYF	TGCGCCAGCAGCCAAGACACGGGGGAATCCTACGAGCAGTACTTC
TRBJ1-3	few	TRBV9	16	.	CASGQNRDFSGNTIYF	TGTGCCAGCGGTCAAAACCGAGACTTCTCTGGAAACACCATATATTTT
TRBJ1-4	.	TRBV23-1	14	.	CASSHMAGGEKLFF	TGCGCCAGCAGTCATATGGCCGGGGGGGAAAAACTGTTTTTT
TRBJ1-1	.	TRBV19	16	.	CVSAEAVTGVHTEAFF	TGTGTCTCTGCAGAAGCGGTAACAGGCGTACACACTGAAGCTTTCTTT
TRBJ2-7	.	TRBV11-2	14	.	CASSPTWPQGEQYF	TGTGCCAGCAGCCCCACCTGGCCCCAGGGCGAGCAGTACTTC
TRBJ2-4	.	TRBV14	13	.	CASSQDHQGDQYF	TGTGCCAGCAGCCAAGATCATCAAGGTGATCAGTACTTC
TRBJ1-1	once	TRBV9	13	.	CASSVGTGTEAFF	TGTGCCAGCAGCGTAGGCACCGGGACAGAAGCTTTCTTT
TRBJ2-7	once	TRBV6-1	14	.	CASTVDSYSYEQYF	TGTGCCAGCACCGTAGACAGCTACTCCTACGAGCAGTACTTC
TRBJ2-7	.	TRBV28	15	TRBD2	CASSPLDAAGYEQYF	TGTGCCAGCAGCCCCTTGGACGCAGCGGGGTACGAGCAGTACTTC
TRBJ2-7	.	TRBV11-2	15	TRBD1	CASSLVGQGWIEQYF	TGTGCCAGCAGTTTAGTGGGACAGGGATGGATCGAGCAGTACTTC
TRBJ2-3	once	TRBV10-2	15	TRBD2	CASSELAGSTDTQYF	TGCGCCAGCAGTGAACTAGCGGGGAGCACAGATACGCAGTATTTT
TRBJ1-6	.	TRBV11-2	14	.	CASSFGDGIDPLHF	TGTGCCAGCAGCTTCGGGGACGGCATAGACCCCCTCCACTTT
TRBJ2-7	.	TRBV27	15	TRBD1	CASSLSGTGLYEQYF	TGTGCCAGCAGTTTATCCGGGACAGGGCTCTACGAGCAGTACTTC
TRBJ2-3	.	TRBV2	15	.	CASTQGGDSQDTQYF	TGTGCCAGCACCCAAGGGGGGGACAGTCAAGATACGCAGTATTTT
TRBJ1-1	once	TRBV6-5	14	TRBD1	CASSGDSGNTEAFF	TGTGCCAGCAGTGGGGACAGCGGAAACACTGAAGCTTTCTTT
TRBJ2-7	few	TRBV5-1	11	.	CASSLGAEQYF	TGCGCCAGCAGCTTGGGGGCCGAGCAGTACTTC
TRBJ2-3	.	TRBV4-1	15	.	CASSQPGLSTDTQYF	TGCGCCAGCAGCCAACCGGGACTGAGCACAGATACGCAGTATTTT
TRBJ1-1	.	TRBV7-9	15	TRBD1	CASSLGQGMNTEAFF	TGTGCCAGCAGCTTAGGACAGGGCATGAACACTGAAGCTTTCTTT
TRBJ1-1	.	TRBV5-4	12	.	CASSLVGTEAFF	TGTGCCAGCAGCTTGGTAGGGACTGAAGCTTTCTTT
TRBJ2-7	.	TRBV9	15	.	CASSVGQGLGYEQYF	TGTGCCAGCAGCGTAGGTCAGGGGCTGGGGTACGAGCAGTACTTC
TRBJ2-3	.	TRBV7-9	15	TRBD1	CASSFRQGPTDTQYF	TGTGCCAGCAGCTTCCGACAGGGTCCCACAGATACGCAGTATTTT
TRBJ2-6	.	TRBV7-7	17	TRBD1	CASSLGTGGAGANVLTF	TGTGCTAGCAGCTTGGGGACAGGGGGCGCAGGGGCCAACGTCCTGACTTTC
TRBJ2-3	.	TRBV28	16	TRBD2	CASSFINGGASDTQYF	TGTGCCAGCAGTTTTATTAACGGGGGGGCTTCAGATACGCAGTATTTT
TRBJ2-7	.	TRBV2	19	TRBD2	CASSEEVAGGSYLNYEQYF	TGTGCCAGCAGTGAAGAGGTAGCGGGTGGATCCTACCTAAACTACGAGCAGTACTTC
TRBJ1-2	.	TRBV27	17	TRBD1	CASSLSSAGGYNYGYTF	TGTGCCAGCAGTTTATCGTCGGCAGGGGGCTATAACTATGGCTACACCTTC
TRBJ1-4	.	TRBV6-1	13	.	CASGGITNEKLFF	TGTGCCAGCGGCGGCATTACTAATGAAAAACTGTTTTTT
TRBJ1-2	once	TRBV7-9	12	.	CASSFGVDGYTF	TGTGCCAGCAGCTTTGGTGTAGATGGCTACACCTTC
TRBJ1-3	.	TRBV6-1	14	.	CAIGTEYSGNTIYF	TGTGCCATCGGGACGGAATACTCTGGAAACACCATATATTTT
TRBJ2-7	.	TRBV27	14	TRBD2	CASNLAGAAYEQYF	TGTGCCAGCAACTTAGCGGGAGCGGCCTACGAGCAGTACTTC
TRBJ1-2	.	TRBV5-4	13	.	CASSLVGGSGYTF	TGTGCCAGCAGCTTGGTTGGGGGGAGCGGCTACACCTTC
TRBJ2-7	.	TRBV10-3	18	TRBD1	CAISELGTGALGDYEQYF	TGTGCCATCAGTGAGTTAGGGACAGGGGCCTTGGGGGACTACGAGCAGTACTTC
TRBJ2-7	.	TRBV4-1	14	.	CASSAAESSYEQYF	TGCGCCAGCAGCGCCGCGGAGAGCTCCTACGAGCAGTACTTC
TRBJ2-2	.	TRBV7-9	16	TRBD2	CASSLATSGSTGELFF	TGTGCCAGCAGCCTAGCCACTAGCGGGAGCACCGGGGAGCTGTTTTTT
TRBJ2-5	.	TRBV11-2	13	TRBD1	CASSGDRVETQYF	TGTGCCAGCAGTGGGGACAGGGTGGAGACCCAGTACTTC
TRBJ2-5	.	TRBV19	13	TRBD2	CASSILAGETQYF	TGTGCCAGTAGTATACTAGCGGGGGAGACCCAGTACTTC